Below are 16 T cell receptor beta chains sequenced from a single sample in a study of blood T cell repertoires in COVID-19. Sequencing used immunoSEQ multiplex PCR; TCRdb keeps in-frame clones, though not all of them. The sample contains 200,000 to 250,000 clones, roughly 85% of which appear only once. The sequencing sample was made of PBMCs or T cells enriched from blood (not recorded which). The source of these receptors is a woman aged 40 to 49 with acute COVID-19.

This chain links TRBV3-1 (or the pseudogene TRBV3-2) with TRBJ1-4; D not resolved. Trimming removed 4 bases from V and 1 base from J, with 13 bases in between. Germline loops: CDR1 LGHDT, CDR2 YNNKEL (reference sequence). The CDR3 is made up of 16 amino acids. DNA for the CDR3: TGTGCCAGCAGCCCCCTCAGAGGTGTAACTAATGAAAAACTGTTTTTT. Translating it yields CASSPLRGVTNEKLFF.

The rearrangement links TRBV12-3 or TRBV12-4 to TRBJ2-7, with 7 nucleotides matching TRBD1. The CDR3 spans 13 residues. The junction had 6 bases not matched to a gene; V was cut back by 6 bases and J by 4 bases. The CDR3 nucleotides read TGTGCCAGCAGCCCGACAGGGCCATACGAGCAGTACGTC. It translates to CASSPTGPYEQYV.

The gene calls are TRBV7-2 and TRBJ2-7; D may be TRBD2 (5 bases). Germline loops: CDR1 SGHTA, CDR2 FQGNSA. The CDR3 loop spans 13 amino acids. Trimming left V 5 bases short and J 3 bases short, with 11 bases between. The CDR3 sequence: CASSLGGLYEQYF. DNA for the CDR3: TGTGCCAGCAGCCTAGGCGGGCTCTACGAGCAGTACTTC.

This chain links TRBV2 with TRBJ1-1, with a weak D call TRBD1 (5 bases). The CDR3 totals 15 residues. Trimming removed 7 bases at V and 8 bases at J, with 23 bases between. Germline V gene data show CDR1 as SNHLY and CDR2 as FYNNEI. DNA of the CDR3: TGTGCCAGCAAAAAAAGACCGGGGGAATGGCAGGAAGCTTTCTTT. Amino acid sequence: CASKKRPGEWQEAFF.

The J gene is TRBJ2-5, the V gene TRBV5-1; D is possibly TRBD1 (5 bases). CDR3 length: 15 amino acids. The germline V gene encodes CDR1 SGHRS and CDR2 YFSETQ. Trimming stripped 1 base from V and 5 bases from J, with 15 bases between. CDR3 sequence reads: CASSLMQGGVETQYF. The CDR3 nucleotides read TGCGCCAGCAGCTTGATGCAGGGTGGAGTTGAGACCCAGTACTTC.

The chain is built from TRBV9 and TRBJ1-3; 12 bases agree with TRBD1. The germline gives CDR1 SGDLS, CDR2 YYNGEE. V lost 3 bases to trimming and J lost 3 bases; unmatched junction nucleotides: 4. The CDR3 length is 16 residues. The CDR3, as DNA: TGTGCCAGCAGCGAGGGACAGGGGGCAAGTGGAAACACCATATATTTT. It encodes CASSEGQGASGNTIYF.

This chain joins TRBV4-1 and TRBJ1-1; 7 bases are shared with TRBD1. J gave up 1 base and V 7 bases, and 18 bases lay outside the gene matches. Per germline, CDR1 MGHRA and CDR2 YSYEKL. The CDR3 contains 18 residues. The CDR3 DNA is TGCGCCAGCACCAGGATCCTCAGGGGGAAAACTGCGAACACTGAAGCTTTCTTT. Protein product: CASTRILRGKTANTEAFF.

This chain joins TRBV19 and TRBJ1-1; D gene unclear. The length of the CDR3 is 15 residues. Per the germline V gene, CDR1 is LNHDA and CDR2 is SQIVND (reference sequence). Trimming removed 3 bases from V and 1 base from J, with 12 bases in between. The CDR3 DNA sequence: TGTGCCAGTAGTATTAGCGGCCGTGGGAACACTGAAGCTTTCTTT. Its protein is CASSISGRGNTEAFF.

The table lists this clone with a count of one. The chain combines TRBV9 with TRBJ2-5; TRBD2 matches at 8 bases. The germline CDR1 and CDR2 sequences are SGDLS and YYNGEE. The CDR3 runs 14 residues. V dropped 4 bases and J dropped 5; count of bases not matched to a gene: 7. The CDR3 loop reads CASSYGGAMETQYF. The CDR3 bases are TGTGCCAGCAGCTACGGGGGGGCCATGGAGACCCAGTACTTC. The full variable domain, rest sourced from reference TRBV9 and TRBJ2-5, is DSGVTQTPKHLITATGQRVTLRCSPRSGDLSVYWYQQSLDQGLQFLIQYYNGEERAKGNILERFSAQQFPDLHSELNLSSLELGDSALYFCASSYGGAMETQYFGPGTRLLVL.

V is TRBV7-3 and J is TRBJ1-1; 9 positions agree with TRBD1. J was trimmed by 6 bases and V by 5 bases; bases with no gene match: 7. Germline CDR1 and CDR2: SGHTA and FQGTGA. The CDR3 sequence is 14 residues long. The CDR3 spells CASSPGQGIAEAFF. Here the CDR3 DNA reads TGTGCCAGCAGCCCGGGACAGGGAATAGCTGAAGCTTTCTTT.

The gene calls are TRBV6-2 or TRBV6-3 and TRBJ1-4, with a weak D call TRBD1 (6 bases). This CDR3 comprises 15 residues. Looked up from germline, CDR1 is MNHEY and CDR2 is SVGEGT. Trimming removed 2 bases from V and 5 bases from J, with 12 bases in between. CDR3: CASSYEGQTNEKLFF. CDR3 DNA: TGTGCCAGCAGTTACGAAGGACAGACGAATGAAAAACTGTTTTTT.

J is TRBJ2-2 and V is TRBV9; no firm D call. Germline CDR1 and CDR2: SGDLS and YYNGEE. The CDR3 has 14 residues. The germline V and J ends were trimmed by 4 bases and 5 bases, with 12 bases remaining between them. This chain's CDR3 is CASSPRFGTGELFF. The CDR3 bases are TGTGCCAGCAGCCCCAGGTTTGGGACCGGGGAGCTGTTTTTT.

This clone has only one observation. The rearrangement links TRBV27 to TRBJ1-2, with a possible D match to TRBD1 (6 bases). CDR3 length: 16 amino acids. V dropped 4 bases and J dropped 8 bases, with 23 bases sitting between them. The germline CDR1 and CDR2 sequences are MNHEY and SMNVEV (reference sequence). The CDR3 here is CASSSTRQAGTWGYTF. The CDR3 DNA is TGTGCCAGCAGTTCCACTCGACAGGCGGGTACGTGGGGCTACACCTTC.

V and J are TRBV18 and TRBJ1-1; the D gene is possibly TRBD1 (6 bases). The CDR3 contains 15 residues. Trimming left V 3 bases short and J 8 bases short, with 19 bases between. The V gene's germline CDR1 is KGHSH and CDR2 LQKENI. The CDR3 bases are TGTGCCAGCTCACCTCGACAGGAAGGGCCGGCAGAAGCTTTCTTT. Amino acids: CASSPRQEGPAEAFF.

CDR3 DNA sequence: TGTGCCAGCAGTGATGGTAGCGGGGGGGCTGTGACAGATACGCAGTATTTT. It specifies CASSDGSGGAVTDTQYF. This chain connects TRBV6-1 to TRBJ2-3, with TRBD2 identical over 11 bases. V lost 3 bases and J lost 3; bases outside the gene matches: 8. Germline lookup yields CDR1 MNHNS and CDR2 SASEGT. The CDR3 is 17 residues long.

This clone was counted a single time. The chain has TRBV7-3 and TRBJ2-7; the match to TRBD1 covers 7 bases. Germline V gene lookup returns CDR1 SGHTA and CDR2 FQGTGA. Unmatched junction bases numbered 11, after V lost 5 bases and J lost 4 bases. The CDR3 loop spans 15 amino acids. The CDR3 bases are TGTGCCAGCAGCCCACGGGACAGCGGAACGTACGAGCAGTACTTC. Translated: CASSPRDSGTYEQYF.